The rows below give T cell receptor beta chains drawn from one sample of a study of T cells in Graves' hyperthyroidism and ophthalmopathy. One entry per CDR3 protein, called by TCRdb with MiXCR from the multiplex PCR reads. This sample has about 500,000 distinct CDR3 sequences, with around 15% found just once. Sequencing was done on a sample of blood. The receptors derive from a woman aged 18 to 35 with Graves' hyperthyroidism. Both conserved end residues are part of each CDR3.

V: TRBV20-1; J: TRBJ1-4; CDR3: CSARGPNEKLFF
V: TRBV12-3/TRBV12-4; J: TRBJ2-7; CDR3: CASSLVGGSVDEQYF
V: TRBV12-3/TRBV12-4; J: TRBJ2-7; CDR3: CASSTTGALAYEQYF
V: TRBV11-3; J: TRBJ2-5; CDR3: CASSLDLKTSGMAPQETQYF
V: TRBV18; J: TRBJ2-7; CDR3: CASSPFAGGEQYF
V: TRBV19; J: TRBJ2-3; CDR3: CASSTNPYRTGGTDTQYF
V: TRBV3-1; J: TRBJ2-3; CDR3: CASSLSTDTQYF
V: TRBV9; J: TRBJ2-1; CDR3: CASSVGSGGGSYNEQFF
V: TRBV28; J: TRBJ2-3; CDR3: CASSPRRGSGGVRTDTQYF
V: TRBV12-3/TRBV12-4; J: TRBJ1-6; CDR3: CAGSPGQGAGSPLHF
V: TRBV6-1; J: TRBJ2-5; CDR3: CASSEEVGRGETQYF
V: TRBV7-2; J: TRBJ2-3; CDR3: CVSSLVIGGTSGRSDTQYF
V: TRBV7-2; J: TRBJ2-3; CDR3: CASSPMGDTQYF
V: TRBV5-1; J: TRBJ2-1; CDR3: CASSETSGRWFF
V: TRBV30; J: TRBJ1-3; CDR3: CAWSVYGNTIYF
V: TRBV20-1; J: TRBJ2-3; CDR3: CSARAFLTSGRETDTQYF
V: TRBV30; J: TRBJ2-1; CDR3: CAWDSGRGVFKEQFF